This T cell receptor (beta chain) comes out of a study of beta chain features in type 1 diabetes. General study findings and limits: Type 1 diabetes patients had TCRB CDR3s that were shorter (moderately but significantly so) in all four CD4+ subsets.

On this clone: Its target is not known.

CDR1 SGHVS and CDR2 FNYEAQ come from the germline V gene. Trimming stripped 4 bases from V and 0 bases from J, with 16 bases between. This CDR3 comprises 16 residues. TCRB transcripts that were expressed got sequenced, as all of the isolated RNA had been reverse transcribed. Data came from immunoSEQ multiplex PCR; TCRdb stores just in-frame clones and leaves some out. Found here are around 250,000 clones, roughly 13% of them singletons; the top ten hold approximately 0.021%. Naive, central memory, regulatory and stem cell-like memory cells within the CD4+ compartment were sorted using CD45RO/CCR7/CD25/CD127/CD95/CD27.

The sequenced material came from naive CD4+ T cells from blood. This receptor was taken from a man younger than 40 with type 1 diabetes. V usage is TRBV7-6 and J usage is TRBJ2-7, with D possibly TRBD2 on 6 matching bases. The CDR3 nucleotides are TGTGCCAGCAGCTCGGCCGGGACTCAAAACTCCTACGAGCAGTACTTC. The encoded protein is CASSSAGTQNSYEQYF. Complete variable domain (other parts from reference TRBV7-6 and TRBJ2-7): GAGVSQSPRYKVTKRGQDVALRCDPISGHVSLYWYRQALGQGPEFLTYFNYEAQQDKSGLPNDRFSAERPEGSISTLTIQRTEQRDSAMYRCASSSAGTQNSYEQYFGPGTRLTVT.